The 26 T cell receptor beta chains below all came from one sample that was sequenced in a study of Graves' ophthalmopathy and Graves' hyperthyroidism. RNA transcripts served as template for amplifying TCR beta CDR3 sequences. First-round RT-PCR relied on HTBI primers, and a second-round multiplex PCR came next. TCRdb analysed the multiplex PCR reads with MiXCR anew, one entry per CDR3 protein. The sample includes about 620,000 distinct CDR3 sequences, around a fifth of them seen just once. The sample taken for sequencing was peripheral blood. Every receptor here comes from a woman aged 18-30 years with stable Graves' hyperthyroidism. Some clones in this sample may be carry-over from other donors' samples.

This clonotype was observed at least ten times. The genes are TRBV12-3 or TRBV12-4 and TRBJ1-1, with 12 positions matching TRBD1. V lost 5 bases and J lost 4; bases outside the gene matches: 14. The CDR3 has 18 amino acids. The CDR3 protein is CASSRRDRGLVVVTEAFF. CDR3 bases: TGTGCCAGCAGTCGACGGGACAGGGGGCTGGTGGTTGTCACTGAAGCTTTCTTT.

This clonotype was counted at least ten times. CDR3 protein: CASSFQGRRGAFF. The CDR3 DNA is TGTGCCAGCAGCTTCCAGGGCCGTCGTGGAGCTTTCTTT. The chain combines TRBV5-4 with TRBJ1-1, with TRBD1 as a possible D gene (5 bases). CDR1 and CDR2 from the germline V gene are SGHNT and YYREEE (reference sequence). V gave up 2 bases and J gave up 10 bases, with 15 bases separating them. The CDR3 spans 13 residues.

This clonotype was seen repeatedly, ten times or more. The chain is built from TRBV29-1 and TRBJ1-1; D gene uncertain. V was shortened by 4 bases and J by 6 bases, with 15 bases between the two germline ends. Germline V CDR1 and CDR2: SQVTM, ANQGSEA. The CDR3 is 13 amino acids. CDR3 protein: CSVGQATVSEAFF. The CDR3 nucleotides are TGCAGCGTTGGGCAGGCTACGGTCTCTGAAGCTTTCTTT.

This clonotype was seen a few times. V usage is TRBV7-3 and J usage is TRBJ2-2; 7 nucleotides match TRBD2. Trimming at V came to 5 bases and at J to 4 bases, leaving 10 bases not matched to a gene. The CDR3 totals 16 residues. Germline V gives CDR1 SGHTA, CDR2 FQGTGA. Here the CDR3 DNA reads TGTGCCAGCAGCATAAGCGGGATACGTAGCACCGGGGAGCTGTTTTTT. Amino acids: CASSISGIRSTGELFF.

There are many counts of this clonotype. V and J are TRBV6-1 and TRBJ2-5; 13 bases align to TRBD2. The ends lost 6 bases at V and 1 base at J; junction bases unmatched: 5. From germline, CDR1 is MNHNS and CDR2 SASEGT. The CDR3 has 16 amino acids. The CDR3, as DNA: TGTGCCAGCAGGAAGGGACTAGCGGGACGCCAAGAGACCCAGTACTTC. This codes for CASRKGLAGRQETQYF.

The chain uses TRBV7-2 and TRBJ2-7; TRBD2 matches at 14 bases. V shed 4 bases and J 5 bases; nucleotides not matched to a gene: 1. The CDR3 totals 14 residues. Germline-derived CDR1 and CDR2 are SGHTA and FQGNSA. The CDR3 is CASSSGLAGDEQYF. CDR3 bases: TGTGCCAGCAGCTCGGGACTAGCGGGAGACGAGCAGTACTTC.

There are a few counts of this clonotype. The chain joins TRBV18 to TRBJ1-3, with D tentatively TRBD1 (5 bases). Germline V gene sequence: CDR1 KGHSH, CDR2 LQKENI. V was cut by 6 bases and J by 4 bases, with 16 bases left in between. This CDR3 is 15 amino acids long. The CDR3 region is CASSLNEGIGNTIYF. CDR3 in DNA: TGTGCCAGCTCCCTAAACGAGGGGATCGGAAACACCATATATTTT. The entire variable domain, with the rest obtained from reference TRBV18 and TRBJ1-3, is as follows: NAGVMQNPRHLVRRRGQEARLRCSPMKGHSHVYWYRQLPEEGLKFMVYLQKENIIDESGMPKERFSAEFPKEGPSILRIQQVVRGDSAAYFCASSLNEGIGNTIYFGEGSWLTVV.

The chain couples TRBV11-2 to TRBJ1-2; D unresolved. Trimming removed 1 base at V and 4 bases at J, with 16 bases between. In germline, CDR1 is SGHAT, CDR2 FQNNGV. The CDR3 contains 16 residues. The CDR3 nucleotides are TGTGCCAGCAGCTTAGTGGTGGGGAGCAGCCCCTATGGCTACACCTTC. Translation: CASSLVVGSSPYGYTF.

This clonotype came up many times. The chain combines TRBV10-3 with TRBJ2-7, with D possibly TRBD2 on 6 matching bases. With 0 bases removed from V and 5 bases from J, the gap between germline ends came to 11 bases. Germline V gives CDR1 ENHRY, CDR2 SYGVKD. The length of the CDR3 is 14 residues. In nucleotides, the CDR3 is TGTGCCATCAGTGAGTCAGGAGGGGTCCACGAGCAGTACTTC. Protein sequence: CAISESGGVHEQYF.

With respect to this clonotype: A much larger clone lies one base from this, so it may be a read error. The gene calls are TRBV27 and TRBJ2-7, with D possibly matching TRBD2 (7 bases). CDR3 length: 14 residues. Trimming cost V 6 bases and J 7 bases, with 19 bases left between them. Germline V gene data show CDR1 as MNHEY and CDR2 as SMNVEV (reference sequence). The CDR3 here is CASSQRGRAEEQYF. Written as DNA, the CDR3 is TGTGCCAGCAGCCAGAGGGGGAGGGCCGAAGAGCAGTACTTC.

The chain is built from TRBV29-1 and TRBJ1-1; TRBD1 matches 10 bases. CDR1 SQVTM and CDR2 ANQGSEA come from the germline V gene. The CDR3 covers 14 residues. V was clipped by 7 bases and J by 5 bases; unmatched bases: 10. As DNA, the CDR3 is TGCAGCGCCGAAAAGGACAGGGGGGCTACTGAAGCTTTCTTT. Residues: CSAEKDRGATEAFF.

The chain employs TRBV28 and TRBJ1-1; weak D call: TRBD1 (5 bases). The CDR3 extends over 14 amino acids. Trimming shortened V by 7 bases and J by 5 bases, and 17 bases separated the two germline ends. Germline CDR1 MDHEN, CDR2 SYDVKM. The CDR3 loop is CASNLPGAGTEAFF. The CDR3 coding sequence is TGTGCCAGCAACCTGCCTGGGGCGGGGACTGAAGCTTTCTTT.

This chain links TRBV6-5 with TRBJ1-5; D might be TRBD1 (5 bases). This CDR3 comprises 15 residues. Germline-derived CDR1 and CDR2 are MNHEY and SVGAGI. V was shortened by 0 bases and J by 4 bases, with 10 bases between the two germline ends. CDR3 loop: CASSYSRAGNQPQHF. CDR3 bases: TGTGCCAGCAGTTACTCGAGGGCAGGGAATCAGCCCCAGCATTTT.

This clonotype has ten or more counts. The rearrangement uses TRBV19 and TRBJ1-5; D perhaps matches TRBD1 (5 bases). The ends were cut back, 6 bases at V and 3 bases at J, with 15 bases in the middle. The CDR3 is 15 amino acids. Germline lookup yields CDR1 LNHDA and CDR2 SQIVND (reference sequence). The CDR3, as DNA: TGTGCCAGTAGCCCCGGACACCTTCTCAATCAGCCCCAGCATTTT. Translating it yields CASSPGHLLNQPQHF.

This clonotype was seen repeatedly, ten times or more. The chain links TRBV29-1 to TRBJ1-1; D is unresolved. CDR1 is SQVTM, CDR2 ANQGSEA, per germline. CDR3 length: 15 residues. Trimming pared 1 base from V and 5 bases from J, leaving 17 bases between. CDR3: CSVEGMSRVGTEAFF. In DNA form, the CDR3 reads TGCAGCGTTGAAGGAATGTCCCGGGTTGGAACTGAAGCTTTCTTT.

This chain links TRBV12-3 or TRBV12-4 with TRBJ2-5; 11 nucleotides line up with TRBD2. The CDR3 sequence is 16 residues long. The ends lost 6 bases at V and 5 bases at J; junction bases unmatched: 11. The CDR3 DNA is TGTGCCAGCAGCCTCGGACTAGCGGGTAAAGAGGAGACCCAGTACTTC. It codes for CASSLGLAGKEETQYF.

This clonotype occurred many times. The rearrangement joins TRBV12-3 or TRBV12-4 to TRBJ1-5, with D perhaps matching TRBD1 (6 bases). CDR3 length: 16 amino acids. V was trimmed by 4 bases and J by 6 bases, leaving 19 bases between them. The CDR3 DNA reads as TGTGCCAGCAGTTATACAGGGCGCGGGGTTAGTCAGCCCCAGCATTTT. Translating it yields CASSYTGRGVSQPQHF.

This clonotype came up a few times. The chain carries TRBV20-1 and TRBJ2-7; D is unclear. Germline values: CDR1 DFQATT, CDR2 SNEGSKA (reference sequence). This CDR3 contains 13 residues. The V gene lost 0 bases and the J gene lost 4 bases, with 10 bases spanning the gap. The CDR3 nucleotides are TGCAGTGCTAGAGATTTAAGGCCGTACGAGCAGTACTTC. Residues: CSARDLRPYEQYF.

This clonotype was counted a single time. The rearrangement links TRBV30 to TRBJ2-5; TRBD2 matches 10 bases. Looked up from germline, CDR1 is GTSNPN and CDR2 is SVGIG (reference sequence). The ends lost 4 bases at V and 5 bases at J; junction bases unmatched: 10. The CDR3 has 15 amino acids. CDR3 sequence: CAWNIAGGPIETQYF. The CDR3 nucleotides read TGTGCCTGGAATATAGCGGGGGGCCCTATTGAGACCCAGTACTTC. The entire variable domain, with the rest obtained from reference TRBV30 and TRBJ2-5, is as follows: SQTIHQWPATLVQPVGSPLSLECTVEGTSNPNLYWYRQAAGRGLQLLFYSVGIGQISSEVPQNLSASRPQDRQFILSSKKLLLSDSGFYLCAWNIAGGPIETQYFGPGTRLLVL.

In this sample, this clonotype turned up a few times. V usage is TRBV7-8 and J usage is TRBJ1-5; no firm D call. V was trimmed by 5 bases and J by 0 bases, leaving 8 bases between them. The CDR3 extends over 14 amino acids. The germline V gene has CDR1 SGHVS and CDR2 FQNEAQ. The CDR3 DNA is TGTGCCAGCAGCGAAGAGTATAGCAATCAGCCCCAGCATTTT. Translated, it gives CASSEEYSNQPQHF. Full variable domain (missing parts from reference TRBV7-8 and TRBJ1-5): GAGVSQSPRYKVAKRGQDVALRCDPISGHVSLFWYQQALGQGPEFLTYFQNEAQLDKSGLPSDRFFAERPEGSVSTLKIQRTQQEDSAVYLCASSEEYSNQPQHFGDGTRLSIL.

In its sample, this clonotype was seen many times. The chain joins TRBV6-2 or TRBV6-3 to TRBJ1-6; D not resolved. V lost 5 bases, J lost 6 bases, and 14 bases lay in between. The CDR3 has 15 amino acids. Germline V lookup: CDR1 MNHEY, CDR2 SVGEGT. This CDR3 reads CASSGYRTANSPLHF. As DNA, the CDR3 is TGTGCCAGCAGTGGATATCGGACGGCTAATTCACCCCTCCACTTT.

This clonotype has only a few counts. CDR3 coding DNA: TGTGCCACCAGTGAGAGCGGGGAGAGCCAGCCCCAGCATTTT. It yields the protein CATSESGESQPQHF. V is TRBV24-1 and J is TRBJ1-5, with D unclear. Germline CDR1 reads KGHDR; CDR2 reads SFDVKD. The CDR3 consists of 14 residues. V gave up 4 bases and J gave up 7 bases, with 13 bases separating them.

Remarks on this clonotype: Since no conserved phenylalanine or tryptophan closes the CDR3, a read error is the likely cause. The chain combines TRBV9 with TRBJ1-1, with 7 positions matching TRBD1. Germline CDR1 and CDR2: SGDLS and YYNGEE. The CDR3 covers 15 residues. The junction had 7 bases not matched to a gene; V was cut back by 4 bases and J by 1 base. The CDR3 region is CASSPAGGGNTEAFS. The CDR3 DNA is TGTGCCAGCAGCCCCGCAGGGGGTGGGAACACTGAAGCTTTCTCT.

This clonotype was observed a few times. The genes are TRBV6-5 and TRBJ1-5; 8 positions match TRBD1. The J segment lost 7 bases and the V segment lost 3 bases, leaving 8 bases of the junction unmatched. The CDR3 loop spans 15 amino acids. CDR1 is MNHEY, CDR2 SVGAGI, per germline. The CDR3 region is CASSYSGGAGQPQHF. The DNA for the CDR3 is TGTGCCAGCAGTTATTCAGGGGGCGCTGGACAGCCCCAGCATTTT.

This clonotype was recorded at least ten times. The gene calls are TRBV2 and TRBJ2-4; 8 bases fit TRBD1. Per the germline V gene, CDR1 is SNHLY and CDR2 is FYNNEI. V shed 4 bases, J shed 0 bases, and the junction held 2 bases outside the gene matches. This CDR3 contains 15 residues. CDR3 sequence: CASSGDRLAKNIQYF. DNA of the CDR3: TGTGCCAGCAGTGGGGACAGGTTAGCCAAAAACATTCAGTACTTC.

This clonotype has a count of ten or more. V and J are TRBV7-6 and TRBJ2-6, with a weak D call TRBD1 (6 bases). CDR1 SGHVS and CDR2 FNYEAQ come from the germline V gene. This CDR3 region has 19 residues. Between the trimmed V and J ends, which lost 5 bases and 0 bases, there was a span of 20 bases. The CDR3 protein is CASSPGRDIYVSGANVLTF. The CDR3 nucleotides are TGTGCCAGCAGCCCGGGCCGGGACATCTATGTCTCTGGGGCCAACGTCCTGACTTTC.